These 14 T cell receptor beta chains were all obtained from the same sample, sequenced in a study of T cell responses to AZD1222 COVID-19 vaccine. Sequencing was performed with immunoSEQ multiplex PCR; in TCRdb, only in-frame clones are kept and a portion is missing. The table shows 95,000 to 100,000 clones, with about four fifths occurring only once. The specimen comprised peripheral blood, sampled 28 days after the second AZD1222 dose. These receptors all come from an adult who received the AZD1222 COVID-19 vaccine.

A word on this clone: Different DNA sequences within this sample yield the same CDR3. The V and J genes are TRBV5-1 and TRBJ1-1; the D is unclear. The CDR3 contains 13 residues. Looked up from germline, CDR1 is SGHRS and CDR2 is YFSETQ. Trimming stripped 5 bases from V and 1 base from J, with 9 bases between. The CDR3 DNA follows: TGCGCCAGCAGTTTGACGGGGAACACTGAAGCTTTCTTT. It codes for CASSLTGNTEAFF.

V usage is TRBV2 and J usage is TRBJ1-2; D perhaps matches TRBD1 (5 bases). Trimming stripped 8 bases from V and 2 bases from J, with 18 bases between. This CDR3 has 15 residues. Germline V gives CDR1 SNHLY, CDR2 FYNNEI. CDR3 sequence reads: CASSPERGSNYGYTF. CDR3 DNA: TGTGCCAGCTCCCCGGAACGGGGGTCGAACTATGGCTACACCTTC.

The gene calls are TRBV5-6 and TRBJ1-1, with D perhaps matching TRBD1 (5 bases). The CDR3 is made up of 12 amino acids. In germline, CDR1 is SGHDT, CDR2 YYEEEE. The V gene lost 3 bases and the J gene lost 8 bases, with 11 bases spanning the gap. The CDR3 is CASSYGASEAFF. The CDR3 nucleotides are TGTGCCAGCAGCTACGGGGCTAGCGAAGCTTTCTTT.

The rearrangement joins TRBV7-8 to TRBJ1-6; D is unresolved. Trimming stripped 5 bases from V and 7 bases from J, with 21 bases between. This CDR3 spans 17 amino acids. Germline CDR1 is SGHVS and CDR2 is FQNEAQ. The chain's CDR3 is CASSLGPTRNPNSPLHF. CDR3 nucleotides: TGTGCCAGCAGCCTGGGCCCCACAAGGAACCCAAATTCACCCCTCCACTTT.

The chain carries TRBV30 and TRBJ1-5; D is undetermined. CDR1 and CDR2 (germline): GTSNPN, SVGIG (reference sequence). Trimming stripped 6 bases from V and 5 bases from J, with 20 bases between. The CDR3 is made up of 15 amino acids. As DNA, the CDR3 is TGTGCCTGCACGGACCGGGCAGGTGAGCATCAGCCCCAGCATTTT. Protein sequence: CACTDRAGEHQPQHF.

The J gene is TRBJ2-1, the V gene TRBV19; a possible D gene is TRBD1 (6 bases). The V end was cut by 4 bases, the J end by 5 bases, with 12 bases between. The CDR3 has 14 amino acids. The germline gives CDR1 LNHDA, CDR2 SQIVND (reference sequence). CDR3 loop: CASSRNRVNNEQFF. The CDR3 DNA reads TGTGCCAGTAGTAGAAACAGGGTTAACAATGAGCAGTTCTTC.

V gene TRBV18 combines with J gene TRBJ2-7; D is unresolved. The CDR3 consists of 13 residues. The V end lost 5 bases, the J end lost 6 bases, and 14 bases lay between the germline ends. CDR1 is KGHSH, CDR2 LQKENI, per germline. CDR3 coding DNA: TGTGCCAGCTCAGCCTATCTCCGTCGCGAGCAGTACTTC. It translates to CASSAYLRREQYF.

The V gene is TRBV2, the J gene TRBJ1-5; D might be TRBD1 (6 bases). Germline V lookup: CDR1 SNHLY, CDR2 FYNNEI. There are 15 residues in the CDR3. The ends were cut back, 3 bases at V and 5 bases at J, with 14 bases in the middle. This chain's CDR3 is CASSEQGQKDQPQHF. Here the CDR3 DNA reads TGTGCCAGCAGTGAGCAAGGACAGAAAGATCAGCCCCAGCATTTT.

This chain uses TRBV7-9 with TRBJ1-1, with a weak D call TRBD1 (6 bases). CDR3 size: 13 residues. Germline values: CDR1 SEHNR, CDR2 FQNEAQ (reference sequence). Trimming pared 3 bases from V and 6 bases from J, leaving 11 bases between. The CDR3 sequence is CASSFGGAPEAFF. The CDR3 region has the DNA TGTGCCAGCAGCTTTGGGGGGGCCCCTGAAGCTTTCTTT. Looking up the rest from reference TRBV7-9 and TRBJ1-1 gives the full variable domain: DTGVSQNPRHKITKRGQNVTFRCDPISEHNRLYWYRQTLGQGPEFLTYFQNEAQLEKSRLLSDRFSAERPKGSFSTLEIQRTEQGDSAMYLCASSFGGAPEAFFGQGTRLTVV.

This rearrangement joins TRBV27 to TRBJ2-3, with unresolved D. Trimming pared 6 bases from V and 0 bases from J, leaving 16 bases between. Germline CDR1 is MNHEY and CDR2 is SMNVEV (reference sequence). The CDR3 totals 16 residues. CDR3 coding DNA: TGTGCCAGCAGCTGGGCTGCAGGATCGAGCACAGATACGCAGTATTTT. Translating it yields CASSWAAGSSTDTQYF.

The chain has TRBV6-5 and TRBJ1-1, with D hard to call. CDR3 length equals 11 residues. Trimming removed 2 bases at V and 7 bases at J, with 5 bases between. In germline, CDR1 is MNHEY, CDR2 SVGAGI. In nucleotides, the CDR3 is TGTGCCAGCAGTTACCAGAATGAAGCTTTCTTT. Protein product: CASSYQNEAFF.

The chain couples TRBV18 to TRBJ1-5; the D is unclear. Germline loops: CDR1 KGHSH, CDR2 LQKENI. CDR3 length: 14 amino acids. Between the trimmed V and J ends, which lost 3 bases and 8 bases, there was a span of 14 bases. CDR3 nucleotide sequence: TGTGCCAGCTCACCCTCAAGGGCCGGAGAGCCCCAGCATTTT. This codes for CASSPSRAGEPQHF.

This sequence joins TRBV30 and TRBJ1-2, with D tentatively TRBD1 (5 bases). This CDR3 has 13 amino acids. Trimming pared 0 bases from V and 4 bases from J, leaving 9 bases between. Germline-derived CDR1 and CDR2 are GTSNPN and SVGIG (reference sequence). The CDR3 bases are TGTGCCTGGAGTGTATCAGGGATCTATGGCTACACCTTC. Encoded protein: CAWSVSGIYGYTF.

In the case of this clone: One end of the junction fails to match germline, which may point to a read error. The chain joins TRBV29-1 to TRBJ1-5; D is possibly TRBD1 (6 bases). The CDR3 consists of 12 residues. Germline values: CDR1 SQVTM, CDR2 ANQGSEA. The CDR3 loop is CSVEVGGQPQHF. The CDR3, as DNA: TGCAGCGTCGAAGTAGGGGGTCAGCCCCAGCATTTT.